This T cell receptor beta chain comes out of a study of vaccination and CD4 T cells after COVID-19. Study overall: Cultures serving as controls received a peptide pool (CEFX or HIV-1 Nef) or no peptide.

With the Oncomine TCR Beta short-read assay, DNA from cultured CD4+ T cells was sequenced. Each CDR3 protein is one row after TCRdb ran MiXCR on the PCR reads. Among 20,000 or so distinct CDR3 sequences listed, over 50% were seen once. Remarks on this clonotype: The antigen is unknown.

Described treatment: roughly ten-day PBMC culture with coronavirus spike peptide pools or control peptides (ViraFEST assay). Antigen-specific T cell expansion with peptide pools preceded TCR sequencing in the ViraFEST approach. Both day 3 and day 7 involved replacing half of the medium with fresh IL-2 medium. CDR1 and CDR2 from the germline V gene are SNHLY and FYNNEI. The CDR3 loop spans 14 amino acids. Trimming cost V 9 bases and J 7 bases, with 18 bases left between them. The receptor's source is a human donor who had recovered from COVID-19. Material for sequencing was CD4+ T cells from blood, cultured in vitro. This chain uses TRBV2 with TRBJ2-2; D not resolved. CDR3 protein: CASGKSPELGELFF. The CDR3 nucleotides read TGTGCCAGTGGGAAAAGCCCGGAGCTCGGGGAGCTGTTTTTT.